These 10 T cell receptor beta chains share one sample of origin, sequenced in a study of technical replicates of blood from a few donors. Sequencing used immunoSEQ multiplex PCR; TCRdb keeps in-frame clones, though not all of them. The table lists about 99,000 clones, around 95% of them singletons. Sequences were obtained from T cells isolated from PBMCs. The receptors come from a human donor in good health.

V and J are TRBV4-1 and TRBJ1-2; 9 nucleotides agree with TRBD1. With V trimmed by 4 bases and J by 8 bases, 14 bases remained unmatched. Germline assignment: CDR1 MGHRA and CDR2 YSYEKL. The length of the CDR3 is 16 residues. CDR3 in DNA: TGCGCCAGCAGCCGGGGGCCGGGACAGGGTCTTTGGGGCTACACCTTC. It encodes CASSRGPGQGLWGYTF.

J is TRBJ2-7 and V is TRBV11-2; 8 bases align to TRBD2. There are 17 residues in the CDR3. Germline trimming cut 4 bases from V and 2 bases from J; bases unmatched to any gene: 13. Per the germline V gene, CDR1 is SGHAT and CDR2 is FQNNGV. The CDR3 sequence is CASSSVGLAPTTYEQYF. In DNA form, the CDR3 reads TGTGCCAGCAGCTCCGTAGGACTAGCTCCGACAACCTACGAGCAGTACTTC.

This chain connects TRBV28 to TRBJ2-7; D unclear. CDR3 length: 13 amino acids. Per germline, CDR1 MDHEN and CDR2 SYDVKM. V lost 11 bases and J 0 bases, leaving 14 bases between the germline ends. CDR3 bases: TGTGCCTGCTCCTTACATAACTCCTACGAGCAGTACTTC. Its protein product is CACSLHNSYEQYF.

This chain links TRBV11-3 with TRBJ1-1; D is perhaps TRBD1 (6 bases). Deletions cut 6 bases from V and 3 bases from J, with 17 bases between. CDR1 and CDR2 (germline): SGHNT, YENEEA. The CDR3 extends over 15 amino acids. The CDR3 bases are TGTGCCAGCAGTTCCTACAGGGACGGGGACACTGAAGCTTTCTTT. Translated, it gives CASSSYRDGDTEAFF.

V usage is TRBV19 and J usage is TRBJ2-7; 7 bases line up with TRBD1. The V gene end was trimmed by 4 bases and the J gene end by 5 bases; junction bases not matched to a gene: 5. The CDR3 extends over 13 amino acids. Germline V gives CDR1 LNHDA, CDR2 SQIVND (reference sequence). In nucleotides, the CDR3 is TGTGCCAGTAGTAAATTCGACAGGGACGAGCAGTACTTC. Protein: CASSKFDRDEQYF. The full variable domain, in which reference TRBV19 and TRBJ2-7 provide the parts outside the CDR3, is DGGITQSPKYLFRKEGQNVTLSCEQNLNHDAMYWYRQDPGQGLRLIYYSQIVNDFQKGDIAEGYSVSREKKESFPLTVTSAQKNPTAFYLCASSKFDRDEQYFGPGTRLTVT.

V and J are TRBV4-1 and TRBJ2-7; D call uncertain. The V gene's germline CDR1 is MGHRA and CDR2 YSYEKL. Deletions cut 1 base from V and 7 bases from J, with 8 bases between. The CDR3 runs to 12 residues. The CDR3 reads CASSQVAEEQYF. The CDR3 coding sequence is TGCGCCAGCAGCCAAGTTGCCGAGGAGCAGTACTTC.

The gene calls are TRBV30 and TRBJ2-7; TRBD1 matches 7 bases. The CDR3 is 15 amino acids. Germline V gene sequence: CDR1 GTSNPN, CDR2 SVGIG (reference sequence). Germline trimming cut 0 bases from V and 1 base from J; bases unmatched to any gene: 6. The CDR3 loop is CAWSVRGQLSYEQYF. The CDR3 DNA follows: TGTGCCTGGAGTGTACGGGGACAGCTTTCCTACGAGCAGTACTTC.

In this sample, this clone turned up once. The chain combines TRBV5-1 with TRBJ2-7; D is unclear. CDR1 and CDR2 from the germline V gene are SGHRS and YFSETQ. V lost 4 bases and J 6 bases, leaving 14 bases between the germline ends. The length of the CDR3 is 13 residues. The CDR3 is CASSPRPEVEQYF. CDR3 coding DNA: TGCGCCAGCAGCCCCCGCCCCGAGGTCGAGCAGTACTTC.

V gene TRBV10-3 combines with J gene TRBJ2-1, with a tentative D call TRBD2 (5 bases). This CDR3 is 12 amino acids long. Germline V CDR1 and CDR2: ENHRY, SYGVKD. Trimming cost V 2 bases and J 9 bases, with 8 bases left between them. The DNA for the CDR3 is TGTGCCATCAGTGAGGGAAGCGGTGAGCAGTTCTTC. Residues: CAISEGSGEQFF.

Written as DNA, the CDR3 is TGTGCCAGCAGTACCGCGTGGACCCAGTACTTC. This codes for CASSTAWTQYF. The gene calls are TRBV7-8 and TRBJ2-5; D gene uncertain. The V and J ends lost 6 bases and 7 bases respectively, with 9 bases between them. The CDR3 totals 11 residues. Germline V CDR1 and CDR2: SGHVS, FQNEAQ.